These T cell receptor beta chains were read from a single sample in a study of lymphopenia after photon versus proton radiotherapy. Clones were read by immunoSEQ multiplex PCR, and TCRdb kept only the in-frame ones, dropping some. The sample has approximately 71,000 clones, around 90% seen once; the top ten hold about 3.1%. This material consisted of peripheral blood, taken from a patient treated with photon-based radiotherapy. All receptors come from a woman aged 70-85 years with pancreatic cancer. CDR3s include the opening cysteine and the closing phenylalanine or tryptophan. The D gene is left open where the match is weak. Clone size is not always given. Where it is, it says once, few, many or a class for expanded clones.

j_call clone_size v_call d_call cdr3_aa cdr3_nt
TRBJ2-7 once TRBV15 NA CATSRASDEQYF TGTGCCACCAGCAGAGCTAGCGACGAGCAGTACTTC
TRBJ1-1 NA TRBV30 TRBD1 CAWSLPGQGNTEAFF TGTGCCTGGAGTCTTCCGGGACAGGGGAACACTGAAGCTTTCTTT
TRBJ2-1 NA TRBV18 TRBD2 CASSPLSGIRGNEQFF TGTGCCAGCTCACCGCTTAGCGGGATACGGGGCAATGAGCAGTTCTTC
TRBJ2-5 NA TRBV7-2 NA CASSLVAGQGHQETQYF TGTGCCAGCAGCTTAGTGGCGGGTCAGGGGCACCAAGAGACCCAGTACTTC
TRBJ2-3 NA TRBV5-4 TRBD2 CASSLVGSGRTTDTQYF TGTGCCAGCAGCTTGGTGGGTAGCGGGAGAACAACAGATACGCAGTATTTT
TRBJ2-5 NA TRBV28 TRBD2 CASTWGSGSGKETQYF TGTGCCAGCACCTGGGGGAGCGGGAGTGGGAAAGAGACCCAGTACTTC
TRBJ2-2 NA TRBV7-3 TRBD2 CASSARTSSPGELFF TGTGCCAGCAGCGCTAGGACTAGCAGTCCCGGGGAGCTGTTTTTT
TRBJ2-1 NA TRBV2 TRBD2 CASTRGRAQYNEQFF TGTGCCAGCACCCGCGGGAGGGCCCAATACAATGAGCAGTTCTTC
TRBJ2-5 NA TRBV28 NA CASSSSPGQETQYF TGTGCCAGCAGTTCCTCCCCGGGGCAAGAGACCCAGTACTTC
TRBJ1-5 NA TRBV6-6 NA CASSYSPGSQPQHF TGTGCCAGCAGTTACTCTCCGGGGAGTCAGCCCCAGCATTTT
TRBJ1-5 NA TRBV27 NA CASSMRQRNQPQHF TGTGCCAGCAGTATGAGACAGCGCAATCAGCCCCAGCATTTT
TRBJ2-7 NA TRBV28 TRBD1 CASSEGQVYEQYF TGTGCCAGCAGCGAGGGACAGGTCTACGAGCAGTACTTC
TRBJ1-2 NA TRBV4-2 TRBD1 CASSQDPGQGTNYGYTF TGTGCCAGCAGCCAAGACCCGGGACAGGGAACTAACTATGGCTACACCTTC
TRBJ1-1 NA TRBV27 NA CASSFRATHDPVEAFF TGTGCCAGCAGTTTTCGTGCGACACACGACCCGGTGGAGGCTTTCTTT
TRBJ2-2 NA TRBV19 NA CASSTTREFMVDGELFF TGTGCCAGTAGTACTACCAGGGAGTTTATGGTTGACGGGGAGCTGTTTTTT
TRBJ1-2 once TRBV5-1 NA CASSFNKDSYGYTF TGCGCCAGCAGCTTTAACAAGGACAGCTATGGCTACACCTTC
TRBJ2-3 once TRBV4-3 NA CASSQAVGGLTDTQYF TGCGCCAGCAGCCAAGCGGTCGGGGGCCTCACAGATACGCAGTATTTT
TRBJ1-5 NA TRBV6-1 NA CASSGGYQPQHF TGTGCCAGCAGCGGGGGTTATCAGCCCCAGCATTTT
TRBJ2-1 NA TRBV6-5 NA CASSYSNNEQFF TGTGCCAGCAGTTACTCGAACAATGAGCAGTTCTTC
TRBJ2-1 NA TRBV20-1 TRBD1 CSPQQGNEQFF TGCAGTCCACAACAGGGGAATGAGCAGTTCTTC
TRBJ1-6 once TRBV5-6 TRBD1 CASSLGTGGSPLHF TGTGCCAGCAGCTTGGGGACAGGGGGATCACCCCTCCACTTT
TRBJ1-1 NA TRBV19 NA CASSPRQAKNTEAFF TGTGCCAGTAGTCCTCGACAGGCAAAGAACACTGAAGCTTTCTTT
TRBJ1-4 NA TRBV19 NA CASSIAARAQNEKLFF TGTGCCAGTAGTATAGCCGCCAGGGCCCAAAATGAAAAACTGTTTTTT
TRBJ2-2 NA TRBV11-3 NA CASGRQNTGELFF TGTGCCAGCGGGAGACAGAACACCGGGGAGCTGTTTTTT
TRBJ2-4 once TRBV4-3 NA CASSQDNTNKNIQYF TGCGCCAGCAGCCAAGATAACACGAACAAAAACATTCAGTACTTC
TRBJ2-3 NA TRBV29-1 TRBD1 CSVLGQHTDTQYF TGCAGCGTTCTGGGACAGCACACAGATACGCAGTATTTT
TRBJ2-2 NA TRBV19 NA CASKVAGSTGELFF TGTGCCAGTAAGGTGGCGGGATCCACCGGGGAGCTGTTTTTT
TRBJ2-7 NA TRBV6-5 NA CASSRGTLAEQYF TGTGCCAGCAGCCGAGGGACCCTCGCTGAGCAGTACTTC
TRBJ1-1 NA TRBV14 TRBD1 CASSQLIGQGDGEAFF TGTGCCAGCAGCCAACTCATAGGCCAGGGGGACGGTGAAGCTTTCTTT
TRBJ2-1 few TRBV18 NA CASSPSKGNEQFF TGTGCCAGCTCACCGAGTAAGGGCAATGAGCAGTTCTTC
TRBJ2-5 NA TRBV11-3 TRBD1 CASSGGQTQETQYF TGTGCCAGCAGCGGGGGACAGACTCAAGAGACCCAGTACTTC
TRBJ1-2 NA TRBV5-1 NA CASSGYTNPWGPSNYGYTF TGCGCCAGCAGCGGCTACACGAACCCTTGGGGGCCTTCTAACTATGGCTACACCTTC
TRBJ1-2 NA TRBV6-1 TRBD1 CASSEIVGQGGDGYTF TGTGCCAGCAGTGAGATTGTGGGACAGGGGGGAGATGGCTACACCTTC
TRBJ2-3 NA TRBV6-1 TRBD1 CAATPPGQGPDTQYF TGTGCCGCAACTCCTCCGGGACAGGGGCCAGATACGCAGTATTTT
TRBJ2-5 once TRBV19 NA CASSFAQETQYF TGTGCCAGTAGCTTCGCTCAAGAGACCCAGTACTTC
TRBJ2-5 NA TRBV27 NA CASSFSGPEETQYF TGTGCCAGCAGCTTCTCGGGTCCCGAGGAGACCCAGTACTTC
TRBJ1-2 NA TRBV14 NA CASSQVAGAYGGYTF TGTGCCAGCAGCCAGGTCGCCGGGGCCTACGGGGGCTACACCTTC
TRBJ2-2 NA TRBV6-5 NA CASSYSRGPNTGELFF TGTGCCAGCAGTTACTCGCGGGGGCCGAACACCGGGGAGCTGTTTTTT
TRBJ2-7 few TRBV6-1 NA CASSVEGTTFYEQYF TGTGCCAGCAGTGTCGAAGGGACGACTTTTTACGAGCAGTACTTC
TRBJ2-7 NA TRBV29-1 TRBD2 CSVEVAGVIYEQYF TGCAGCGTTGAAGTAGCGGGAGTGATCTACGAGCAGTACTTC
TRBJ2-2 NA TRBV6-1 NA CASSVRGGEVTGELFF TGTGCCAGCAGTGTTAGAGGGGGGGAGGTCACCGGGGAGCTGTTTTTT
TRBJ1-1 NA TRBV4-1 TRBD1 CASSQPGQRLRTEAFF TGCGCCAGCAGCCAACCGGGACAGCGATTGAGGACTGAAGCTTTCTTT
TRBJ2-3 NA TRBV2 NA CASSEWLASSTASTDTQYF TGTGCCAGCAGTGAATGGCTCGCCTCATCAACTGCTAGCACAGATACGCAGTATTTT
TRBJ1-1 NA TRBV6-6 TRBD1 CASSVPGQAEGEAFF TGTGCCAGCAGTGTACCGGGACAGGCCGAGGGAGAAGCTTTCTTT
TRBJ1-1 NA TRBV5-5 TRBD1 CASSLDRGSGTEAFF TGTGCCAGCAGCTTGGACAGGGGTAGTGGCACTGAAGCTTTCTTT
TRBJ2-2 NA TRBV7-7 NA CASRRDSTNTGELFF TGTGCTAGCAGAAGGGACTCCACTAACACCGGGGAGCTGTTTTTT
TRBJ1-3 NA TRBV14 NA CASSQEGSFSGNTIYF TGTGCCAGCAGCCAGGAGGGGTCTTTCTCTGGAAACACCATATATTTT
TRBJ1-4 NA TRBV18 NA CASSPIRTSTNEKLFF TGTGCCAGCTCACCCATCCGGACTTCAACTAATGAAAAACTGTTTTTT
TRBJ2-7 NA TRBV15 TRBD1 CATSREWDSVREQYF TGTGCCACCAGCAGGGAATGGGACAGTGTACGCGAGCAGTACTTC
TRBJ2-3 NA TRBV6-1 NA CASGPQGSTDTQYF TGTGCCAGCGGACCCCAGGGGAGCACAGATACGCAGTATTTT
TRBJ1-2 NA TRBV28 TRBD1 CASSLPPQGGYTF TGTGCCAGCAGTTTACCGCCTCAGGGGGGTTACACCTTC
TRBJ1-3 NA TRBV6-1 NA CASSETGSGAGNTIYF TGTGCCAGCAGTGAAACCGGTTCAGGGGCTGGAAACACCATATATTTT
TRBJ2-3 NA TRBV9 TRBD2 CASSVVGRGGDTQYF TGTGCCAGCAGCGTAGTCGGGAGGGGAGGGGATACGCAGTATTTT
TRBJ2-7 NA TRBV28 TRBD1 CASSSGTGSYEQYF TGTGCCAGCAGTTCCGGGACAGGGAGCTACGAGCAGTACTTC
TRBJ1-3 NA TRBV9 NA CASSVVGTSGNTIYF TGTGCCAGCAGCGTAGTAGGGACAAGCGGAAACACCATATATTTT
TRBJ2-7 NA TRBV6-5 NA CASSYFGRDSYEQYF TGTGCCAGCAGTTACTTCGGAAGGGACTCCTACGAGCAGTACTTC
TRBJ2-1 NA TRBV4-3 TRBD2 CASSQDWRLAGVNEQFF TGCGCCAGCAGCCAAGATTGGAGACTAGCGGGAGTAAATGAGCAGTTCTTC